The subject of this entry is one TCR beta chain. Data came from immunoSEQ multiplex PCR; TCRdb stores just in-frame clones and leaves some out. The data hold 250,000 to 350,000 clones, with 75% to 90% observed a single time. Germline loops: CDR1 PRHDT, CDR2 FYEKMQ (reference sequence). The CDR3 length is 16 residues. V was trimmed by 5 bases and J by 2 bases, leaving 17 bases between them. This sample stems from a study of blood T cell repertoires in COVID-19. Background on the study: COVID-19 samples from acute and convalescent phases originated in the United States, Italy and Spain. Nucleic acid was either cDNA or gDNA, and it came from T cells, B-cell-depleted T cells, or PBMCs.

This clonotype was obtained from a man aged 18 to 30 with active or convalescent COVID-19. The V call is TRBV13, the J call TRBJ2-3, with a tentative D call TRBD2 (5 bases). Sequencing was carried out using peripheral blood. CDR3 region: CASSGSSDSLTDTQYF. The CDR3 nucleotides are TGTGCCAGCAGCGGATCATCGGACTCTCTCACAGATACGCAGTATTTT.